The T cell receptor beta chain described here comes from a study of cytomegalovirus exposure and HLA in healthy donors. The study, taken as a whole, reports: Approximately 160 TCR beta chains were listed as cytomegalovirus-associated.

Comment on this clone: What it recognizes is unknown.

Primers included in the PCR were 60 Vbeta and 13 Jbeta primers. Only in-frame clones appear in the TCRdb table, and some are missing; sequencing was by immunoSEQ multiplex PCR. The data contain around 90,000 clones, less than 85% of them singletons. Input material: PBMCs. This TCR came from a man between 35 and 55 years old in good health and CMV-seropositive.

This CDR3 reads CASSSDGSVDTQYF. The DNA of the CDR3 is TGTGCCAGCAGCTCGGACGGTAGCGTGGATACGCAGTATTTT. The chain is built from TRBV7-3 and TRBJ2-3; TRBD2 might be the D (5 bases). The CDR3 spans 14 residues. V lost 4 bases to trimming and J lost 6 bases, with 14 bases between them. Per the germline V gene, CDR1 is SGHTA and CDR2 is FQGTGA.